There are many counts of the clone carrying this TCR beta chain. This sample stems from a study of T-cell reconstitution after alpha-beta-depleted transplantation in children. This CDR3 spans 17 amino acids. Looked up from germline, CDR1 is SEHNR and CDR2 is FQNEAQ (reference sequence). V was pared by 0 bases and J by 4 bases, with 8 bases of the junction left unmatched. Preparation of the TCRbeta library was carried out with unique molecular identifiers. TCRdb independently ran MiXCR on the PCR reads; one entry per CDR3 protein. In the table there are some 490,000 distinct CDR3 sequences, 9.5% to 15% of which are singletons.

The V gene is TRBV7-9, the J gene TRBJ2-1; 8 nucleotides match TRBD2. Sequencing used PBMCs from the stem cell graft donor, obtained from the stem cell graft. The clonotype originates from a human donor who donated a stem cell graft to a child with combined immunodeficiency. CDR3 sequence reads: CASSLAVTSGNYNEQFF. The CDR3 DNA is TGTGCCAGCAGCTTAGCGGTAACTAGCGGTAATTACAATGAGCAGTTCTTC.